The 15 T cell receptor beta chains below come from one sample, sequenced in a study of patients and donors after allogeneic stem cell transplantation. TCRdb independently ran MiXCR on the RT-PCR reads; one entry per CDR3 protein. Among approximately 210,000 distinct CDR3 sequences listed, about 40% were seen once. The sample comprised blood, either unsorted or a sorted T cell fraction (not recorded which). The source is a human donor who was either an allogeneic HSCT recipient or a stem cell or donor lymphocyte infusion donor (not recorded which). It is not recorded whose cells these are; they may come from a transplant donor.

CDR3 in amino acids: CASSPAGTYPYEQYF. Written as DNA, the CDR3 is TGTGCCAGCAGTCCCGCTGGGACATATCCCTACGAGCAGTACTTC. The chain is built from TRBV6-5 and TRBJ2-7; D may be TRBD1 (6 bases). With 5 bases removed from V and 2 bases from J, the gap between germline ends came to 16 bases. The CDR3 extends over 15 amino acids. Germline loops: CDR1 MNHEY, CDR2 SVGAGI.

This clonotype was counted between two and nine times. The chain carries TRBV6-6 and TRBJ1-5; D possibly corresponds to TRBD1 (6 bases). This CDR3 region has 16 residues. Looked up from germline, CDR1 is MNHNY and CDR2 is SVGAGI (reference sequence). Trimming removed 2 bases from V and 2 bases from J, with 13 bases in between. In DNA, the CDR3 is TGTGCCAGCAGTTACCAACAGGGATTAGGCAATCAGCCCCAGCATTTT. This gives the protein CASSYQQGLGNQPQHF.

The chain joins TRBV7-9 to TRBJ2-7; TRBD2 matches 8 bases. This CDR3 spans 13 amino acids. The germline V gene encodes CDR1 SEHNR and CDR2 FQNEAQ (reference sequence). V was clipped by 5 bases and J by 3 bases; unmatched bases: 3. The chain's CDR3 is CASSISGGYEQYF. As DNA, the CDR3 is TGTGCCAGCAGCATCAGCGGGGGCTACGAGCAGTACTTC.

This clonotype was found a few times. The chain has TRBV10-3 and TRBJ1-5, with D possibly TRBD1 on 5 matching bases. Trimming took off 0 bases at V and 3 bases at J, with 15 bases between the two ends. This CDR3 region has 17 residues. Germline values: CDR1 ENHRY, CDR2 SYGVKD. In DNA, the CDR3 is TGTGCCATCAGTGAGTCTCGCGGAGGGGCCCTCAATCAGCCCCAGCATTTT. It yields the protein CAISESRGGALNQPQHF.

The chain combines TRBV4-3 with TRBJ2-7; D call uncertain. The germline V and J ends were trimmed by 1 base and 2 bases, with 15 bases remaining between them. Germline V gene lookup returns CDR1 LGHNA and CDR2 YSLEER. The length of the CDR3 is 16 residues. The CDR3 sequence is CASSQGPWKAAYEQYF. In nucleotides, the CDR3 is TGCGCCAGCAGCCAAGGCCCTTGGAAGGCCGCCTACGAGCAGTACTTC.

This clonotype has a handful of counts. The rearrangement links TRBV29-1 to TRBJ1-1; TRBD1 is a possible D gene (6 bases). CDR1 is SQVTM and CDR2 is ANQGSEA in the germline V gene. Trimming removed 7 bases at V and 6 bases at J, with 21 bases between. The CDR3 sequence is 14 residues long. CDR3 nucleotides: TGCAGCGCCTGGGGGGCCAGGGAGCGCCCTGAAGCTTTCTTT. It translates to CSAWGARERPEAFF. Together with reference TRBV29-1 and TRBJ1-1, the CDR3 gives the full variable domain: SAVISQKPSRDICQRGTSLTIQCQVDSQVTMMFWYRQQPGQSLTLIATANQGSEATYESGFVIDKFPISRPNLTFSTLTVSNMSPEDSSIYLCSAWGARERPEAFFGQGTRLTVV.

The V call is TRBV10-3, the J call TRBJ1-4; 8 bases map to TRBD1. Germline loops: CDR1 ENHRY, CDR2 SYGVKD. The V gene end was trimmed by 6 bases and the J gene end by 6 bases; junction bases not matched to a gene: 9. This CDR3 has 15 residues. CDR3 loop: CAISPTGDRDEKLFF. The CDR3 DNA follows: TGTGCCATCAGCCCGACAGGGGATCGGGATGAAAAACTGTTTTTT.

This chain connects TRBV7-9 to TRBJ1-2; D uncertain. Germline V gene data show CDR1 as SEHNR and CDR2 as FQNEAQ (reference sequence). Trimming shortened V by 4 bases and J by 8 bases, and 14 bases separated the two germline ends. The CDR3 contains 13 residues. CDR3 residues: CASSYRTGGGYTF. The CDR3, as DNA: TGTGCCAGCAGCTATCGAACGGGCGGCGGCTACACCTTC.

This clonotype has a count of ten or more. In DNA, the CDR3 is TGCGCCAGCAGCTTGGTAGGGGATGGCTACACCTTC. Translation: CASSLVGDGYTF. This chain links TRBV5-1 with TRBJ1-2, with D possibly TRBD1 on 5 matching bases. The V and J ends lost 0 bases and 6 bases respectively, with 6 bases between them. CDR1 and CDR2 (germline): SGHRS, YFSETQ. The CDR3 contains 12 residues.

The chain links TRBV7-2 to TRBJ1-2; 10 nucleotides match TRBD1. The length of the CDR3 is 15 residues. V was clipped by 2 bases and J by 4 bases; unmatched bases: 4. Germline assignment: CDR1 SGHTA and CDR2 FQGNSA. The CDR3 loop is CASSLIRTGGYGYTF. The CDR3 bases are TGTGCCAGCAGCTTAATCCGGACAGGGGGCTATGGCTACACCTTC.

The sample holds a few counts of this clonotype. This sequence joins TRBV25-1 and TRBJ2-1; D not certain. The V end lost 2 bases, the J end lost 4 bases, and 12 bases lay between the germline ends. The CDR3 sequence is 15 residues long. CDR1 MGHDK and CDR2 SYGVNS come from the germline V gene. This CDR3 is CASSEGQVAYNEQFF. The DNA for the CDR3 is TGTGCCAGCAGTGAAGGGCAGGTAGCATACAATGAGCAGTTCTTC.

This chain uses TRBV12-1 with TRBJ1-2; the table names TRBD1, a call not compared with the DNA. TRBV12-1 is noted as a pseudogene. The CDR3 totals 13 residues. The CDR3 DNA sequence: TGTGCCAGCAGCCCTCCGAACAGGGATGGCTACACCTTC. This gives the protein CASSPPNRDGYTF.

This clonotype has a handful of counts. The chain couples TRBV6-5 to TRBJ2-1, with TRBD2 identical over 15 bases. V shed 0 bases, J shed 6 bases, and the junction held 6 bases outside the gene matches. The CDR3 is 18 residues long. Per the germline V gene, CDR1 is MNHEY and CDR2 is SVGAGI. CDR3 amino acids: CASSYSGLAGGIFNEQFF. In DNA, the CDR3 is TGTGCCAGCAGTTACTCAGGACTAGCGGGAGGGATTTTCAATGAGCAGTTCTTC.

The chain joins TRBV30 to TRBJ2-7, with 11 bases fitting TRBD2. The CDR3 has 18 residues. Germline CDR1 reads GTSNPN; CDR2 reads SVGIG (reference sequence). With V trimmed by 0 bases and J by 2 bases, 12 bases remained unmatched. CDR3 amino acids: CAWSVHPSGRHYPYEQYF. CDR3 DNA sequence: TGTGCCTGGAGTGTACATCCTAGCGGGAGGCATTATCCCTACGAGCAGTACTTC.

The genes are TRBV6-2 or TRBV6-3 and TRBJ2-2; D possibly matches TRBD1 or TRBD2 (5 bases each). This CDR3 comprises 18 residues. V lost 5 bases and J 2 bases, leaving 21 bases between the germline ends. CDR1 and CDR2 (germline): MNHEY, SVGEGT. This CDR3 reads CASSHGAKPGSNTGELFF. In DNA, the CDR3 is TGTGCCAGCAGTCACGGGGCAAAACCGGGAAGTAACACCGGGGAGCTGTTTTTT.